The sequence of this TCR beta chain was determined in a study of T-cell reconstitution after alpha-beta-depleted transplantation in children. About this clonotype itself: Its antigen is unknown.

Using unique molecular identifiers, the investigators prepared the TCRbeta library. One entry per CDR3 protein results from TCRdb running MiXCR on the PCR reads. The sample includes 700,000 to 950,000 distinct CDR3 sequences, approximately 15% of them seen just once. Overall study findings and caveats: One year after transplant, T-cell counts and diversity came mostly from newly produced T cells. At day 60, the high TCRbeta diversity found in some patients originated from recipient T cells and thymic progenitors that had survived. About two months after transplant, alpha-beta T cells reportedly came from several hundred expanded graft clones.

The germline CDR1 and CDR2 sequences are SGHVS and FQNEAQ. The CDR3 spans 12 residues. Trimming took 1 base from V and 5 from J, leaving 6 bases between them. V is TRBV7-8 and J is TRBJ2-7; D gene ambiguous. The sequence was collected from a male patient aged 10 to 17 who had a stem cell transplant for acute lymphoblastic leukemia, so the T cells may come from the graft donor. This specimen consisted of PBMCs, mostly from graft donor cells, obtained 360 days after TCRalphabeta/CD19-depleted stem cell transplant. The CDR3 sequence is CASSLGPNEQYF. The CDR3 DNA reads TGTGCCAGCAGCTTAGGGCCGAACGAGCAGTACTTC. Looking up the rest from reference TRBV7-8 and TRBJ2-7 gives the full variable domain: GAGVSQSPRYKVAKRGQDVALRCDPISGHVSLFWYQQALGQGPEFLTYFQNEAQLDKSGLPSDRFFAERPEGSVSTLKIQRTQQEDSAVYLCASSLGPNEQYFGPGTRLTVT.